The subject of this entry is one T cell receptor (beta chain). The germline CDR1 and CDR2 sequences are SGHVS and FQNEAQ. This CDR3 is 17 amino acids long. The V segment lost 5 bases and the J segment 1 base; nucleotides outside the gene matches: 12. This sample was included in a study of blood T cell repertoires in COVID-19. Profiled with immunoSEQ multiplex PCR; TCRdb holds only in-frame clones, not every one. The data hold 300,000 or so clones, with 85% observed a single time. The clonotype comes from a woman aged 45-65 years with active or convalescent COVID-19. What was sequenced was peripheral blood. V usage is TRBV7-8 and J usage is TRBJ1-1; 8 nucleotides match TRBD1. The CDR3 bases are TGTGCCAGCAGCCTAGACAGGGGCGGGGTTGGGAACACTGAAGCTTTCTTT. Encoded protein: CASSLDRGGVGNTEAFF.